Included here is one TCR beta chain sequence, with context. This entry is derived from a study of blood T cell repertoires in COVID-19. Study-wide background: Sources were T cells, B-cell-depleted T cells, or PBMCs; the material itself was cDNA or gDNA.

This CDR3 is 17 amino acids long. Germline CDR1 is SGHTS and CDR2 is YDEGEE. Between the trimmed V and J ends, which lost 0 bases and 0 bases, there was a span of 15 bases. Per the study methods: Reference gene primer amplification gave estimated nucleated cell counts. Sequenced by immunoSEQ multiplex PCR; TCRdb stores in-frame clones only, minus some. V, J and clone size are taken as reported in that table, and D and trimming were inferred from the DNA itself. The sample contains about 140,000 clones, almost 85% of which appear only once. This TCR was recovered from a man aged 45-65 years with acute or convalescent COVID-19. The chain couples TRBV5-8 to TRBJ2-5; a weak D match, TRBD1 (5 bases). Specimen: peripheral blood. CDR3 nucleotides: TGTGCCAGCAGCTTGGGCATTGGGGCTCTGTACCAAGAGACCCAGTACTTC. It is translated as CASSLGIGALYQETQYF.